The 12 T cell receptor beta chains in this list originate from one sample, sequenced in a study of T cell changes during pregnancy in multiple sclerosis (dated 2019 in TCRdb). The method behind the library was the immunoSEQ multiplex PCR assay. This immuneACCESS table, as held by TCRdb, lists in-frame sequences with V and J called but not all clones. Of the missing ones, under half trace to an unresolved V gene in checked studies; the others have no known cause. Here the sample has about 49,000 clones; roughly 90% occur a single time. Just over 5% of the sample goes to the ten largest clones. The specimen comprised peripheral blood, sampled after pregnancy. These receptors came from a female donor in good health, enrolled as a control in a pregnancy study.

This chain connects TRBV7-6 to TRBJ2-1, with D hard to call. This CDR3 has 15 residues. Trimming took off 1 base at V and 8 bases at J, with 15 bases between the two ends. Germline V lookup: CDR1 SGHVS, CDR2 FNYEAQ. The CDR3: CASSLVLAPSDEQFF. In DNA form, the CDR3 reads TGTGCCAGCAGCTTAGTATTAGCCCCAAGCGATGAGCAGTTCTTC.

The rearrangement uses TRBV28 and TRBJ2-1; 12 nucleotides match TRBD2. This CDR3 spans 16 amino acids. The ends lost 5 bases at V and 6 bases at J; junction bases unmatched: 8. Germline loops: CDR1 MDHEN, CDR2 SYDVKM. DNA for the CDR3: TGTGCCAGCAGTACAGCCGGGACTAGCGGGTCCAATGAGCAGTTCTTC. Amino acids: CASSTAGTSGSNEQFF.

The J gene is TRBJ2-7, the V gene TRBV5-1; 7 bases align to TRBD1. The CDR3 totals 15 residues. The germline CDR1 and CDR2 sequences are SGHRS and YFSETQ. The V gene end was trimmed by 0 bases and the J gene end by 0 bases; junction bases not matched to a gene: 3. This CDR3 reads CASSLGSGGSYEQYF. CDR3 in DNA: TGCGCCAGCAGCTTGGGATCAGGGGGCTCCTACGAGCAGTACTTC.

This clone was detected only a few times. The J gene is TRBJ1-2, the V gene TRBV9; 8 positions agree with TRBD1. The CDR3 is 14 residues long. CDR1 SGDLS and CDR2 YYNGEE come from the germline V gene. V shed 4 bases, J shed 4 bases, and the junction held 6 bases outside the gene matches. The CDR3 here is CASSTSGGGYGYTF. The CDR3 DNA sequence: TGTGCCAGCAGCACTTCAGGGGGCGGCTATGGCTACACCTTC.

CDR3: CASRRTSGGEYEQYF. In DNA form, the CDR3 reads TGTGCCAGCAGAAGGACTAGCGGGGGGGAGTACGAGCAGTACTTC. The genes are TRBV7-2 and TRBJ2-7; 15 nucleotides align to TRBD2. The CDR3 sequence is 15 residues long. Trimming removed 6 bases from V and 4 bases from J; junction bases left unmatched: 4. Germline-derived CDR1 and CDR2 are SGHTA and FQGNSA.

V and J are TRBV10-3 and TRBJ2-7, with TRBD2 matching over 9 bases. The CDR3 is 14 amino acids. CDR1 and CDR2 from the germline V gene are ENHRY and SYGVKD. Unmatched junction bases numbered 9, after V lost 5 bases and J lost 7 bases. This chain's CDR3 is CAISSGLARGEQYF. DNA of the CDR3: TGTGCCATCAGTAGCGGACTAGCGCGGGGAGAGCAGTACTTC.

J is TRBJ1-2 and V is TRBV9; D gene uncertain. CDR3 size: 15 residues. The V gene lost 0 bases and the J gene lost 8 bases, with 17 bases spanning the gap. CDR1 is SGDLS, CDR2 YYNGEE, per germline. CDR3 sequence reads: CASSVDGRVLGGYTF. Here the CDR3 DNA reads TGTGCCAGCAGCGTAGATGGGAGGGTCTTGGGAGGCTACACCTTC.

The rearrangement links TRBV11-3 to TRBJ2-7; D perhaps matches TRBD2 (5 bases). With 5 bases removed from V and 7 bases from J, the gap between germline ends came to 18 bases. This CDR3 spans 14 amino acids. Germline CDR1 and CDR2: SGHNT and YENEEA. CDR3 DNA: TGTGCCAGCAGCCTACGGACTGGAACTGAGGAGCAGTACTTC. This codes for CASSLRTGTEEQYF.

The V call is TRBV14, the J call TRBJ2-7, with D perhaps matching TRBD1 (5 bases). With 2 bases removed from V and 7 bases from J, the gap between germline ends came to 15 bases. Germline loops: CDR1 SGHDN, CDR2 FVKESK. The CDR3 consists of 14 residues. CDR3 amino acids: CASSQWAGIGEQYF. In DNA, the CDR3 is TGTGCCAGCAGCCAATGGGCAGGGATAGGTGAGCAGTACTTC.

The CDR3 region has the DNA TGTGCCAGCAGCTTGCCCAGCGGGGGGAACAATGAGCAGTTCTTC. Its translation is CASSLPSGGNNEQFF. The chain joins TRBV5-4 to TRBJ2-1; TRBD2 matches at 9 bases. In germline, CDR1 is SGHNT, CDR2 YYREEE (reference sequence). This CDR3 is built from 15 residues. The junction had 4 bases not matched to a gene; V was cut back by 1 base and J by 5 bases. The entire variable domain, with the rest obtained from reference TRBV5-4 and TRBJ2-1, is as follows: ETGVTQSPTHLIKTRGQQVTLRCSSQSGHNTVSWYQQALGQGPQFIFQYYREEENGRGNFPPRFSGLQFPNYSSELNVNALELDDSALYLCASSLPSGGNNEQFFGPGTRLTVL.

The rearrangement joins TRBV30 to TRBJ2-3, with D possibly matching TRBD1 (6 bases). Trimming removed 4 bases from V and 5 bases from J, with 13 bases in between. There are 13 residues in the CDR3. The germline V gene encodes CDR1 GTSNPN and CDR2 SVGIG (reference sequence). The CDR3 is CAWTRGRGDTQYF. In DNA form, the CDR3 reads TGTGCCTGGACGAGGGGGAGAGGAGATACGCAGTATTTT.

The chain has TRBV5-4 and TRBJ1-6; TRBD1 aligns across 8 bases. Germline V CDR1 and CDR2: SGHNT, YYREEE (reference sequence). Trimming at V came to 2 bases and at J to 6 bases, leaving 4 bases not matched to a gene. CDR3 length: 15 residues. CDR3 coding DNA: TGTGCCAGCAGCTTAATGCAGGGGGCTAATTCACCCCTCCACTTT. It codes for CASSLMQGANSPLHF. The complete variable domain, with remaining parts taken from reference TRBV5-4 and TRBJ1-6, reads ETGVTQSPTHLIKTRGQQVTLRCSSQSGHNTVSWYQQALGQGPQFIFQYYREEENGRGNFPPRFSGLQFPNYSSELNVNALELDDSALYLCASSLMQGANSPLHFGNGTRLTVT.